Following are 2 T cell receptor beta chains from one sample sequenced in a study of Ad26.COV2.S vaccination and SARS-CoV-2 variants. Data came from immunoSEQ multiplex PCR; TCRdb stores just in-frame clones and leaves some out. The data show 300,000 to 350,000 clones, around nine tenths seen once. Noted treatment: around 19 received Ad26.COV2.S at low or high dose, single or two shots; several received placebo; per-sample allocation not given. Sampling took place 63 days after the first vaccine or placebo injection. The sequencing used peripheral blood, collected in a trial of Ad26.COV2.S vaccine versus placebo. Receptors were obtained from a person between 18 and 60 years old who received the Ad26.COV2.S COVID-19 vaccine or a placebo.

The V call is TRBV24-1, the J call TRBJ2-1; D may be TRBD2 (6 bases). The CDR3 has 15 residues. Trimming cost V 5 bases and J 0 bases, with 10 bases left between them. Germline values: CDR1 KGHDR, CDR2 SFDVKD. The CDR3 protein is CATSGLADSYNEQFF. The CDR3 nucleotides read TGTGCCACCAGTGGATTAGCGGACTCCTACAATGAGCAGTTCTTC.

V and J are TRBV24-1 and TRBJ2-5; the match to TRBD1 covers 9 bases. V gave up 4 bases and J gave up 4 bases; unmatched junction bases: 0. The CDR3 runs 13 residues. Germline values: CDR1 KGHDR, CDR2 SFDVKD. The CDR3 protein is CATSETGGETQYF. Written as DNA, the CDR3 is TGTGCCACCAGTGAGACAGGGGGAGAGACCCAGTACTTC.